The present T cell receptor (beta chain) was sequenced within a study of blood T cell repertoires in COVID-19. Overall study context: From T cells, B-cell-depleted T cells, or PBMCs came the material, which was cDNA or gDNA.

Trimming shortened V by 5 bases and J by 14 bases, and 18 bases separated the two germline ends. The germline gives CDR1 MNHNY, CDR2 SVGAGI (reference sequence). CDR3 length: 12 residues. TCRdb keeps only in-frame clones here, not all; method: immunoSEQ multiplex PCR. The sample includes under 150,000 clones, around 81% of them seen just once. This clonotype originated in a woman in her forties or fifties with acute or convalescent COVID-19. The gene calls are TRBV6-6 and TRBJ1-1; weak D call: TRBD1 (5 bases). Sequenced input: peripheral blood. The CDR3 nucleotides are TGTGCCAGCAGTCAGGTTCAGGAAAGGACATTCTTT. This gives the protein CASSQVQERTFF.